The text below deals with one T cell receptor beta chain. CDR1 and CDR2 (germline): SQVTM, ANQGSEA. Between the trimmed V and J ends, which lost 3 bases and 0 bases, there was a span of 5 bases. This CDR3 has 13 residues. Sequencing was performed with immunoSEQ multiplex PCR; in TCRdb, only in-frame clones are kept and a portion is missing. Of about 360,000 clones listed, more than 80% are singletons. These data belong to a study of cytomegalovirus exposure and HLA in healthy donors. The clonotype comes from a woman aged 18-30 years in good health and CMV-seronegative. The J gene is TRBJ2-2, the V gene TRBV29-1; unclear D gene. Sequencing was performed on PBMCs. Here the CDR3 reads CSVEASNTGELFF. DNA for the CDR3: TGCAGCGTTGAGGCCTCGAACACCGGGGAGCTGTTTTTT.